A selection of T cell receptor beta chains follows, all from one sample in a study of shared clonotypes between healthy human individuals. Profiled with immunoSEQ multiplex PCR; TCRdb holds only in-frame clones, not every one. The table records around 1.6 million clones, about 98% of them present only once. The sample comprised naive CD4+ T cells sorted from blood. Source of these receptors: a man aged 25 to 45 in good health. The CDR3 runs from the conserved cysteine through the conserved F or W. The D gene is left open where the match is weak. For some rows the clone size is stated as once, few or many, or as a class when expanded; others skip it.

j_call v_call clone_size d_call cdr3_nt cdr3_aa
TRBJ2-7 TRBV4-3 once TRBD1 TGCGCCAGCAGCCACCCGGACAGGGGTTACGAGCAGTACTTC CASSHPDRGYEQYF
TRBJ2-7 TRBV28 NA TRBD1 TGTGCCAGCAGTTTGTCAGGGGGCTCCTACGAGCAGTACTTC CASSLSGGSYEQYF
TRBJ2-5 TRBV5-1 NA NA TGCGCCAGCAGCCAAGTAGGAGAGACCCAGTACTTC CASSQVGETQYF
TRBJ2-7 TRBV6-5 NA NA TGTGCCAGCCGCCGCGGGACACCTGCCTACGAGCAGTACTTC CASRRGTPAYEQYF
TRBJ2-3 TRBV28 NA NA TGTGCCAGCAGTTCCCAGAGCACAGATACGCAGTATTTT CASSSQSTDTQYF
TRBJ2-2 TRBV7-9 NA NA TGTGCCAGCAGCTTAGCCTTAGGGGACACCGGGGAGCTGTTTTTT CASSLALGDTGELFF
TRBJ2-7 TRBV9 NA TRBD1 TGTGCCAGCAGCGCAGCTCCTCAGGGGGTAGGTTACGAGCAGTACTTC CASSAAPQGVGYEQYF
TRBJ2-7 TRBV19 NA NA TGTGCCAGTGCCCCTGGAGGATACGAGCAGTACTTC CASAPGGYEQYF
TRBJ2-1 TRBV19 NA NA TGTGCCAGTAGTGTGGGGACCAATGAGCAGTTCTTC CASSVGTNEQFF
TRBJ2-1 TRBV5-4 NA TRBD1 TGTGCCAGCAGCCCGGGACAGGGGCCCAACTCCTACAATGAGCAGTTCTTC CASSPGQGPNSYNEQFF
TRBJ2-3 TRBV7-6 NA NA TGTGCCAGCAGCTTATTGGGGGGGGCTAGCACAGATACGCAGTATTTT CASSLLGGASTDTQYF
TRBJ1-2 TRBV5-1 NA TRBD1 TGCGCCAGCAGCTTGGGAACCAGGGGGCAACGCTACACCTTC CASSLGTRGQRYTF
TRBJ2-1 TRBV5-1 NA NA TGCGCCAGCAGCATGCAGGCCCACGGGGATGAGCAGTTCTTC CASSMQAHGDEQFF
TRBJ2-7 TRBV9 NA TRBD2 TGTGCCAGCAGCGTCACTAGCGCCTCCTACGAGCAGTACTTC CASSVTSASYEQYF
TRBJ2-3 TRBV10-3 NA TRBD2 TGTGCCATCAGTGAGCCTAGACTAGCGGGAGAGCCAGATACGCAGTATTTT CAISEPRLAGEPDTQYF
TRBJ2-1 TRBV11-3 NA TRBD2 TGTGCCAGCAGCTTAGATGAAGGGACTAGCGGCTACAATGAGCAGTTCTTC CASSLDEGTSGYNEQFF
TRBJ1-2 TRBV6-5 once NA TGTGCCAGCAGTTACTCGGGCGGCTATGGCTACACCTTC CASSYSGGYGYTF
TRBJ2-7 TRBV7-6 NA NA TGTGCCAGCAGCTTTCAGGCCTCACCCCCCTACGAGCAGTACTTC CASSFQASPPYEQYF
TRBJ2-7 TRBV5-4 NA NA TGTGCCAGCAGCCTACCCCCTTTCTACGAGCAGTACTTC CASSLPPFYEQYF
TRBJ2-7 TRBV28 NA NA TGTGCCAGCCAAGGGGCACAGAAAGCCTACGAGCAGTACTTC CASQGAQKAYEQYF
TRBJ2-5 TRBV6-5 NA TRBD1 TGTGCCAGCACCTACCGCAGGGGGGAGACCCAGTACTTC CASTYRRGETQYF
TRBJ2-7 TRBV11-2 NA NA TGTGCCAGCAGGCCCCTTAGGGTGAGCTCCTACGAGCAGTACTTC CASRPLRVSSYEQYF
TRBJ1-1 TRBV6-6 NA NA TGTGCCAGCAGTTACGATCTGCAGCCCTTGTACACTGAAGCTTTCTTT CASSYDLQPLYTEAFF
TRBJ2-3 TRBV4-1 NA NA TGCGCCAGCAGCCAAGGAGACAGAGGTCCCGGCACAGATACGCAGTATTTT CASSQGDRGPGTDTQYF
TRBJ2-1 TRBV21-1 NA NA TGTGCCAGCAGCAAAGGAGGCGGGTTGGGTTACAATGAGCAGTTCTTC CASSKGGGLGYNEQFF
TRBJ2-3 TRBV11-1 NA NA TGTGCCAGCAGCTATCCGGGGATCCATCGTACGCAGTATTTT CASSYPGIHRTQYF
TRBJ2-5 TRBV9 NA NA TGTGCCAGCAGCGTAGCTTTAGGGGTGGGGGAGACCCAGTACTTC CASSVALGVGETQYF
TRBJ1-1 TRBV18 once NA TGTGCCAGCTCACCCCTGGGGGGGCCCCTCACCGGCACTGAAGCTTTCTTT CASSPLGGPLTGTEAFF
TRBJ2-7 TRBV27 once TRBD1 TGTGCCAGCAGTTTATCGGGGACAGGGAGCTCCTACGAGCAGTACTTC CASSLSGTGSSYEQYF